A selection of T cell receptor beta chains follows, all from one sample in a study of low-dose radiotherapy and immunotherapy resistance in tumors. TCRdb recomputed calls from the reads with MiXCR, one row per CDR3 protein. The table lists some 82,000 distinct CDR3 sequences, 15% to 20% of them singletons. The sample consisted of PBMCs, taken before treatment. The receptor source for this set is a male donor with prostate cancer. The CDR3 runs from the conserved cysteine through the conserved F or W. D genes are given only for firm matches. Only part of the rows carry a size: once, few, many, or a class if the clone is expanded.

v_gene: TRBV29-1; d_gene: -; abundance: -; j_gene: TRBJ2-7; CDR3aa: CSVVLAGDTALYLCASPYF; CDR3nt: -
v_gene: TRBV6-2/TRBV6-3; d_gene: -; abundance: -; j_gene: TRBJ2-2; CDR3aa: CASSRRNTGELFFF; CDR3nt: -
v_gene: TRBV4-1; d_gene: -; abundance: many; j_gene: TRBJ1-2; CDR3aa: CASSPAGYGYTF; CDR3nt: TGCGCCAGCAGCCCGGCGGGCTATGGCTACACCTTC
v_gene: TRBV20-1; d_gene: -; abundance: many; j_gene: TRBJ1-1; CDR3aa: CSARPAGTRSTEAFF; CDR3nt: TGCAGTGCTAGACCCGCCGGGACGAGGAGCACTGAAGCTTTCTTT
v_gene: TRBV6-5; d_gene: TRBD2; abundance: many; j_gene: TRBJ2-5; CDR3aa: CASRSRNSGDQETQYF; CDR3nt: TGTGCCAGCAGGTCGAGAAATAGCGGGGACCAAGAGACCCAGTACTTC
v_gene: TRBV5-1; d_gene: TRBD2; abundance: many; j_gene: TRBJ2-7; CDR3aa: CASSLRQPGGYEQYF; CDR3nt: TGCGCCAGCAGCCTAAGACAACCGGGAGGCTACGAGCAGTACTTC
v_gene: TRBV9; d_gene: TRBD1; abundance: -; j_gene: TRBJ1-4; CDR3aa: CASSVGTGVEKLFF; CDR3nt: TGTGCCAGCAGCGTCGGGACAGGGGTTGAAAAACTGTTTTTT
v_gene: TRBV4-1; d_gene: -; abundance: many; j_gene: TRBJ1-2; CDR3aa: CASSQDPGEGTGYGYTF; CDR3nt: TGCGCCAGCAGCCAAGATCCAGGCGAGGGTACGGGCTATGGCTACACCTTC
v_gene: TRBV15; d_gene: -; abundance: many; j_gene: TRBJ2-3; CDR3aa: CATRPSTDTQYF; CDR3nt: TGTGCCACCAGGCCTAGCACAGATACGCAGTATTTT
v_gene: TRBV6-1; d_gene: -; abundance: many; j_gene: TRBJ2-7; CDR3aa: CASSAFPAGISSYEQYF; CDR3nt: TGTGCCAGCAGTGCATTCCCAGCAGGAATCAGCTCCTACGAGCAGTACTTC
v_gene: TRBV27; d_gene: -; abundance: many; j_gene: TRBJ2-2; CDR3aa: CASSLRGASGTGELFF; CDR3nt: TGTGCCAGCAGTTTAAGGGGGGCGAGCGGCACCGGGGAGCTGTTTTTT
v_gene: TRBV6-4; d_gene: -; abundance: many; j_gene: TRBJ1-5; CDR3aa: CASSSTGSGQPQHF; CDR3nt: TGTGCCAGCAGTTCAACAGGGTCGGGTCAGCCCCAGCATTTT
v_gene: TRBV30; d_gene: TRBD1; abundance: many; j_gene: TRBJ2-3; CDR3aa: CAWRRRGQGTDTQYF; CDR3nt: TGTGCCTGGAGGCGGAGGGGACAGGGGACAGATACGCAGTATTTT
v_gene: TRBV5-1; d_gene: TRBD1; abundance: many; j_gene: TRBJ2-7; CDR3aa: CASRGQGTSYEQYF; CDR3nt: TGCGCCAGCAGGGGACAGGGGACCTCCTACGAGCAGTACTTC
v_gene: TRBV4-2; d_gene: TRBD2; abundance: many; j_gene: TRBJ2-1; CDR3aa: CASSQVTSGGNGNEQFF; CDR3nt: TGTGCCAGCAGCCAAGTAACTAGCGGGGGGAACGGTAATGAGCAGTTCTTC
v_gene: TRBV12-3/TRBV12-4; d_gene: -; abundance: -; j_gene: TRBJ1-6; CDR3aa: CASSPGWGANSPLHF; CDR3nt: TGTGCCAGCAGCCCGGGGTGGGGGGCTAATTCACCCCTCCACTTT